The 8 T cell receptor beta chains below were found in one sample sequenced in a study of T cells after yellow fever vaccination. MiXCR, applied by TCRdb to the 5' RACE reads, yields one record per CDR3 protein. The sample consists of nearly 45,000 distinct CDR3 sequences, roughly 7.1% of them appearing once. Sample: CD8+ T cells not binding an NS4B(214-222) dextramer, sorted from PBMCs, taken 45 days after the yellow fever booster vaccination. The origin of the receptors is a man aged 25 to 40 who received the YFV17D yellow fever vaccine.

In its sample, this clonotype was seen many times. The chain is built from TRBV7-2 and TRBJ1-5, with D tentatively TRBD1 (5 bases). Germline CDR1 reads SGHTA; CDR2 reads FQGNSA. V was pared by 2 bases and J by 4 bases, with 6 bases between. The CDR3 extends over 13 amino acids. CDR3 bases: TGTGCCAGCAGCTTACCAGGGAATCAGCCCCAGCATTTT. Protein: CASSLPGNQPQHF.

This clonotype was observed at least ten times. The chain links TRBV4-3 to TRBJ2-3, with 8 bases matching TRBD2. In germline, CDR1 is LGHNA, CDR2 YSLEER. The J segment lost 0 bases and the V segment lost 1 base, leaving 3 bases of the junction unmatched. This CDR3 is built from 16 residues. The CDR3 DNA follows: TGCGCCAGCAGCCAAGGCCCTAGCGGGAGCACAGATACGCAGTATTTT. Translating it yields CASSQGPSGSTDTQYF.

The V call is TRBV19, the J call TRBJ2-7; the D call may be TRBD1 or TRBD2 (5 bases each). From germline, CDR1 is LNHDA and CDR2 SQIVND (reference sequence). V lost 6 bases and J 7 bases, leaving 19 bases between the germline ends. The CDR3 is 14 amino acids. The CDR3 nucleotides read TGTGCCAGTAGCATAAATCGACGGGGCGGAGAGCAGTACTTC. Translated: CASSINRRGGEQYF.

This clonotype was counted many times. This chain uses TRBV6-1 with TRBJ2-2; 9 nucleotides match TRBD1. The germline V gene has CDR1 MNHNS and CDR2 SASEGT. The CDR3 is made up of 15 amino acids. The V gene end was trimmed by 6 bases and the J gene end by 1 base; junction bases not matched to a gene: 3. The CDR3 sequence is CASRTGQGNTGELFF. CDR3 coding DNA: TGTGCCAGCAGAACGGGACAGGGGAACACCGGGGAGCTGTTTTTT.

This clonotype was picked up many times. The chain employs TRBV6-2 or TRBV6-3 and TRBJ2-3; 10 nucleotides match TRBD2. Trimming cost V 5 bases and J 2 bases; bases outside gene matches: 4. The CDR3 has 15 residues. In germline, CDR1 is MNHEY, CDR2 SVGEGT. The CDR3 here is CASSPSGSPTDTQYF. In DNA form, the CDR3 reads TGTGCCAGCAGTCCTAGCGGGAGCCCCACAGATACGCAGTATTTT.

This clonotype was observed many times. The chain joins TRBV18 to TRBJ2-7; TRBD2 matches at 10 bases. Germline lookup yields CDR1 KGHSH and CDR2 LQKENI. The CDR3 is made up of 18 amino acids. The V segment lost 0 bases and the J segment 0 bases; nucleotides outside the gene matches: 8. This CDR3 is CASSPPSFKREGSYEQYF. CDR3 DNA: TGTGCCAGCTCACCACCATCCTTCAAGCGGGAGGGCTCCTACGAGCAGTACTTC.

In its sample, this clonotype was seen many times. The gene calls are TRBV20-1 and TRBJ1-1; perhaps TRBD1 as D (6 bases). The CDR3 has 13 amino acids. V was cut by 6 bases and J by 1 base, with 12 bases left in between. CDR1 and CDR2 from the germline V gene are DFQATT and SNEGSKA (reference sequence). CDR3 sequence reads: CSALHRENTEAFF. In DNA, the CDR3 is TGCAGTGCACTCCACAGGGAGAACACTGAAGCTTTCTTT.

This sequence joins TRBV18 and TRBJ2-2, with D hard to call. The germline V gene encodes CDR1 KGHSH and CDR2 LQKENI. Deletions cut 3 bases from V and 2 bases from J, with 13 bases between. This CDR3 comprises 16 residues. The CDR3 is CASSPEPDANTGELFF. Here the CDR3 DNA reads TGTGCCAGCTCACCCGAACCGGACGCAAACACCGGGGAGCTGTTTTTT.